This passage covers 21 T cell receptor beta chains from one sample sequenced in a study of post-analysis software for immune sequencing data. Incorporated into the TCR beta cDNA libraries were unique molecular identifiers, which served to reduce PCR and sequencing biases. Via MiXCR, TCRdb re-called the PCR reads, giving one row per CDR3 protein. The sample consists of 740,000 or so distinct CDR3 sequences, about 53% of them appearing once. Findings and limits, study-wide: Elevated frequency relative to controls characterized roughly 5 TRBV segments in patients, TRBV5-6, TRBV5-1 and TRBV20-1 among them.

These receptors' antigens are unknown. The material sequenced was blood. These receptors originate from a girl aged 5-17 years with multiple sclerosis.

V gene TRBV6-1 combines with J gene TRBJ1-5, with D possibly being TRBD1 (6 bases). Germline V gene sequence: CDR1 MNHNS, CDR2 SASEGT. Trimming left V 7 bases short and J 6 bases short, with 13 bases between. CDR3 length equals 13 residues. The CDR3 spells CASKGGGGQPQHF. CDR3 bases: TGTGCCAGCAAGGGGGGAGGAGGTCAGCCCCAGCATTTT.

V is TRBV29-1 and J is TRBJ2-1; TRBD2 matches at 7 bases. V lost 0 bases, J lost 14 bases, and 16 bases stayed unmatched. CDR1 and CDR2 (germline): SQVTM, ANQGSEA. This CDR3 has 15 residues. CDR3 in amino acids: CSVEDHKLGGLGKFF. DNA for the CDR3: TGCAGCGTTGAAGATCACAAGTTGGGAGGGCTCGGGAAGTTCTTC.

This clonotype occurred a few times. This chain joins TRBV29-1 and TRBJ2-5; 8 bases map to TRBD2. The junction had 11 bases not matched to a gene; V was cut back by 4 bases and J by 4 bases. Germline CDR1 reads SQVTM; CDR2 reads ANQGSEA. The CDR3 runs 15 residues. The chain's CDR3 is CSVGLGTSLLETQYF. Written as DNA, the CDR3 is TGCAGCGTTGGCCTCGGGACTAGTCTTTTAGAGACCCAGTACTTC.

V is TRBV6-5 and J is TRBJ1-1; D perhaps matches TRBD1 (5 bases). The CDR3 covers 12 residues. CDR1 and CDR2 (germline): MNHEY, SVGAGI. V was cut by 5 bases and J by 8 bases, with 12 bases left in between. The DNA of the CDR3 is TGTGCCAGCAGTATTGCAGGGTTCGAAGCTTTCTTT. Its protein is CASSIAGFEAFF.

The chain links TRBV27 to TRBJ2-7, with 8 bases fitting TRBD1. Germline V gene sequence: CDR1 MNHEY, CDR2 SMNVEV (reference sequence). The V segment lost 2 bases and the J segment 6 bases; nucleotides outside the gene matches: 15. The CDR3 extends over 17 amino acids. The CDR3 region is CASSLGVGDRTPCEQYF. The CDR3 nucleotides are TGTGCCAGCAGTTTAGGAGTTGGGGACAGGACTCCCTGCGAGCAGTACTTC.

The chain joins TRBV5-1 to TRBJ1-2, with no clear D. There are 15 residues in the CDR3. Germline V gene data show CDR1 as SGHRS and CDR2 as YFSETQ. Trimming pared 0 bases from V and 2 bases from J, leaving 11 bases between. DNA for the CDR3: TGCGCCAGCAGCTTGGGAAAGGGAGGAAACTATGGCTACACCTTC. It encodes CASSLGKGGNYGYTF.

With regard to this clonotype: Its ends do not fully match the called genes, so a read error is possible. CDR3 in DNA: TGTGCCAGCAGCTATCCGGAGGGGGGGCCAGATACACAGTATTTT. Translation gives CASSYPEGGPDTQYF. The rearrangement uses TRBV7-9 and TRBJ2-3, with D possibly TRBD2 on 7 matching bases. From germline, CDR1 is SEHNR and CDR2 FQNEAQ (reference sequence). This CDR3 is built from 15 residues.

V usage is TRBV7-3 and J usage is TRBJ2-3; TRBD2 agrees at 12 bases. V gave up 5 bases and J gave up 4 bases; unmatched junction bases: 10. This CDR3 is 17 amino acids long. Germline CDR1 is SGHTA and CDR2 is FQGTGA. The CDR3 reads CASSRAPTSGSSDTQYF. The CDR3 DNA reads TGTGCCAGCAGCAGGGCCCCGACTAGCGGGAGTTCAGATACGCAGTATTTT.

The chain combines TRBV19 with TRBJ2-4, with 7 nucleotides matching TRBD1. J was trimmed by 0 bases and V by 3 bases; bases with no gene match: 11. The CDR3 has 18 residues. Germline V gene sequence: CDR1 LNHDA, CDR2 SQIVND (reference sequence). CDR3 residues: CASSIRDSTLLAKNIQYF. The CDR3 DNA follows: TGTGCCAGTAGTATCAGGGACAGCACTCTACTAGCCAAAAACATTCAGTACTTC.

This sequence joins TRBV20-1 and TRBJ1-5; no clear D. The germline V gene encodes CDR1 DFQATT and CDR2 SNEGSKA (reference sequence). The V end lost 1 base, the J end lost 2 bases, and 9 bases lay between the germline ends. The CDR3 spans 14 residues. DNA of the CDR3: TGCAGTGCTAGAGCCGGGTGGGGCAATCAGCCCCAGCATTTT. This codes for CSARAGWGNQPQHF.

The chain joins TRBV4-2 to TRBJ1-1, with D unresolved. V was shortened by 8 bases and J by 0 bases, with 19 bases between the two germline ends. Germline V gives CDR1 LGHNA, CDR2 YNFKEQ. CDR3 length equals 16 residues. CDR3 in amino acids: CASGPLGRALNTEAFF. CDR3 coding DNA: TGTGCCAGCGGGCCCCTAGGGCGAGCCCTGAACACTGAAGCTTTCTTT.

This chain links TRBV7-9 with TRBJ1-6; 11 nucleotides align to TRBD1. The V and J ends lost 4 bases and 3 bases, in that order; junction bases with no gene match: 14. The germline V gene has CDR1 SEHNR and CDR2 FQNEAQ (reference sequence). CDR3 length: 20 residues. The CDR3 DNA reads TGTGCCAGCAGCTCCCTTCGCCCGGGACAGGGGGGAATCTATAATTCACCCCTCCACTTT. It codes for CASSSLRPGQGGIYNSPLHF.

CDR3 sequence reads: CATSRAETSGRGQYF. In DNA form, the CDR3 reads TGTGCCACCAGCAGAGCGGAGACTAGCGGGAGGGGCCAGTATTTT. The rearrangement uses TRBV15 and TRBJ2-3, with 14 bases that match TRBD2. CDR1 LNHNV and CDR2 YYDKDF come from the germline V gene (reference sequence). V gave up 1 base and J gave up 12 bases; unmatched junction bases: 6. There are 15 residues in the CDR3. Full variable domain (outside the CDR3, taken from reference TRBV15 and TRBJ2-3): DAMVIQNPRYQVTQFGKPVTLSCSQTLNHNVMYWYQQKSSQAPKLLFHYYDKDFNNEADTPDNFQSRRPNTSFCFLDIRSPGLGDTAMYLCATSRAETSGRGQYFGPGTRLTVL.

This clonotype was counted a few times. The chain links TRBV14 to TRBJ1-2, with D maybe TRBD1 (5 bases). This CDR3 comprises 15 residues. Trimming removed 0 bases from V and 4 bases from J, with 12 bases in between. CDR1 is SGHDN and CDR2 is FVKESK in the germline V gene. CDR3 in amino acids: CASSQDRSGTYGYTF. The CDR3 DNA sequence: TGTGCCAGCAGCCAAGATCGATCAGGGACCTATGGCTACACCTTC.

The chain uses TRBV5-6 and TRBJ2-5, with TRBD2 identical over 12 bases. V was pared by 1 base and J by 2 bases, with 6 bases of the junction left unmatched. The CDR3 is made up of 17 amino acids. The germline V gene has CDR1 SGHDT and CDR2 YYEEEE. CDR3 bases: TGTGCCAGCAGCTTGCGGCTAGCGGGGGGGTATCAAGAGACCCAGTACTTC. Its translation: CASSLRLAGGYQETQYF.

This clonotype was detected only a few times. V is TRBV29-1 and J is TRBJ1-2; D is ambiguous. There are 14 residues in the CDR3. Trimming removed 0 bases at V and 1 base at J, with 9 bases between. Germline assignment: CDR1 SQVTM and CDR2 ANQGSEA. CDR3 DNA sequence: TGCAGCGTTGAAGATCGTCAGCTTAACTATGGCTACACCTTC. This gives the protein CSVEDRQLNYGYTF.

This clonotype was seen a handful of times. The chain carries TRBV7-8 and TRBJ2-5; no firm D call. The V gene's germline CDR1 is SGHVS and CDR2 FQNEAQ. The CDR3 extends over 14 amino acids. Between the trimmed V and J ends, which lost 0 bases and 1 base, there was a span of 6 bases. The CDR3 DNA follows: TGTGCCAGCAGCTTAGCGTCCAGCCAAGAGACCCAGTACTTC. Translating it yields CASSLASSQETQYF.

This clonotype was seen more than once but under ten times. The genes are TRBV6-5 and TRBJ1-2, with TRBD1 matching 9 bases. The germline gives CDR1 MNHEY, CDR2 SVGAGI. V gave up 0 bases and J gave up 1 base; unmatched junction bases: 6. This CDR3 contains 17 residues. The CDR3 here is CASSYSDRGDDNYGYTF. CDR3 bases: TGTGCCAGCAGTTACTCGGACAGGGGCGACGATAACTATGGCTACACCTTC.

This chain links TRBV3-1 with TRBJ2-7; a possible D gene is TRBD1 (5 bases). This CDR3 contains 13 residues. Germline CDR1 and CDR2: LGHDT and YNNKEL (reference sequence). The V gene lost 1 base and the J gene lost 3 bases, with 7 bases spanning the gap. CDR3 region: CASSQVQGYEQYF. CDR3 DNA: TGTGCCAGCAGCCAAGTCCAGGGCTACGAGCAGTACTTC.

This clonotype was observed a few times. The J gene is TRBJ2-4, the V gene TRBV4-2, with D possibly matching TRBD1 (5 bases). Germline CDR1 and CDR2: LGHNA and YNFKEQ. Trimming removed 6 bases from V and 8 bases from J, with 14 bases in between. The CDR3 runs 13 residues. The CDR3 region is CASSLTGVDIQYF. DNA for the CDR3: TGTGCCAGCAGTTTAACAGGAGTGGACATTCAGTACTTC.

The chain recombines TRBV4-2 with TRBJ1-1, with 7 bases aligning to TRBD1. Trimming at V came to 0 bases and at J to 4 bases, leaving 8 bases not matched to a gene. The germline V gene has CDR1 LGHNA and CDR2 YNFKEQ. CDR3 size: 16 residues. The CDR3 reads CASSQDQGGGGTEAFF. Here the CDR3 DNA reads TGTGCCAGCAGCCAAGATCAAGGAGGGGGCGGCACTGAAGCTTTCTTT.